Each of the 22 T cell receptor beta chains below was sequenced from the same sample in a study of response to subunit inactivated influenza vaccine. TCRdb processed the RT-PCR reads anew with MiXCR; each CDR3 protein has one entry. Of around 530,000 distinct CDR3 sequences in the sample, approximately 12% were seen once. The source material was PBMCs from blood, sampled on the day of vaccination. These receptor sequences come from a man between 50 and 59 years old who received an inactivated influenza vaccine.

This clonotype showed up just a few times. The genes are TRBV10-3 and TRBJ2-7; D is uncertain. V shed 1 base and J shed 4 bases, with 8 bases lying between them. This CDR3 has 13 residues. Germline assignment: CDR1 ENHRY and CDR2 SYGVKD. The CDR3, as DNA: TGTGCCATCAGTGAGTTGGGAATTTACGAGCAGTACTTC. It specifies CAISELGIYEQYF.

V is TRBV20-1 and J is TRBJ2-1, with unresolved D. The V gene lost 1 base and the J gene lost 0 bases, with 13 bases spanning the gap. This CDR3 is built from 16 residues. Germline loops: CDR1 DFQATT, CDR2 SNEGSKA (reference sequence). CDR3 sequence: CSARGLSAVSYNEQFF. Here the CDR3 DNA reads TGCAGTGCTAGAGGCCTATCGGCGGTCTCCTACAATGAGCAGTTCTTC.

This clonotype was counted ten times or more. The genes are TRBV5-1 and TRBJ2-7, with D possibly TRBD1 on 5 matching bases. The CDR3 spans 13 residues. The V end was cut by 4 bases, the J end by 2 bases, with 10 bases between. Germline V CDR1 and CDR2: SGHRS, YFSETQ. CDR3 residues: CASSPLGAYEQYF. CDR3 in DNA: TGCGCCAGCAGCCCCTTAGGGGCCTACGAGCAGTACTTC.

The chain has TRBV6-1 and TRBJ1-2, with D possibly matching TRBD1 (6 bases). There are 15 residues in the CDR3. CDR1 and CDR2 from the germline V gene are MNHNS and SASEGT. Trimming removed 5 bases from V and 2 bases from J, with 15 bases in between. Written as DNA, the CDR3 is TGTGCCAGCAGTACCCCGGGAGGGGGAAACTATGGCTACACCTTC. Encoded protein: CASSTPGGGNYGYTF.

The rearrangement links TRBV10-3 to TRBJ2-5; D remains ambiguous. Germline CDR1 reads ENHRY; CDR2 reads SYGVKD. The CDR3 sequence is 13 residues long. The V end lost 6 bases, the J end lost 4 bases, and 12 bases lay between the germline ends. The CDR3 here is CAISLGTRETQYF. The DNA for the CDR3 is TGTGCCATCAGCCTAGGAACCCGAGAGACCCAGTACTTC.

This clonotype has a count of ten or more. The chain combines TRBV5-1 with TRBJ2-1; TRBD1 matches at 9 bases. The V gene's germline CDR1 is SGHRS and CDR2 YFSETQ. The CDR3 totals 15 residues. J gave up 8 bases and V 5 bases, and 11 bases lay outside the gene matches. The CDR3 spells CASSQDRGFSDEQFF. The DNA of the CDR3 is TGCGCCAGCAGTCAGGACAGGGGCTTTAGCGATGAGCAGTTCTTC.

This clonotype was detected many times. The chain combines TRBV29-1 with TRBJ2-3; 8 bases fit TRBD2. CDR1 is SQVTM, CDR2 ANQGSEA, per germline. Trimming took 4 bases from V and 3 from J; bases not matched to a gene: 9. The CDR3 sequence is 15 residues long. The CDR3 sequence is CSVGPSGRGTDTQYF. The CDR3 bases are TGCAGCGTTGGCCCCAGCGGGAGAGGGACAGATACGCAGTATTTT.

This clonotype was seen only a few times. The J gene is TRBJ2-7, the V gene TRBV7-2, with 9 bases matching TRBD2. CDR1 and CDR2 from the germline V gene are SGHTA and FQGNSA. This CDR3 region has 13 residues. The junction had 4 bases not matched to a gene; V was cut back by 5 bases and J by 5 bases. This CDR3 reads CASSVSGSHEQYF. CDR3 DNA: TGTGCCAGCAGCGTTAGCGGGAGCCACGAGCAGTACTTC.

The rearrangement uses TRBV27 and TRBJ2-4; D might be TRBD2 (6 bases). Germline loops: CDR1 MNHEY, CDR2 SMNVEV (reference sequence). The V end lost 5 bases, the J end lost 9 bases, and 17 bases lay between the germline ends. This CDR3 region has 14 residues. CDR3 DNA: TGTGCCAGCAGTACCATGCGGGGAACCCGCATTCAGTACTTC. Translated, it gives CASSTMRGTRIQYF.

This chain connects TRBV5-1 to TRBJ2-7, with a weak D call TRBD1 (6 bases). Germline V gene lookup returns CDR1 SGHRS and CDR2 YFSETQ. This CDR3 spans 15 amino acids. The V gene lost 4 bases and the J gene lost 0 bases, with 14 bases spanning the gap. DNA for the CDR3: TGCGCCAGCAGCCCCACCGGGACACACTCCTACGAGCAGTACTTC. Protein sequence: CASSPTGTHSYEQYF.

This clonotype was detected only a few times. This chain uses TRBV5-1 with TRBJ2-5; perhaps D is TRBD1 or TRBD2 (5 bases each). V shed 0 bases and J shed 2 bases, with 8 bases lying between them. CDR3 size: 14 residues. Germline V gives CDR1 SGHRS, CDR2 YFSETQ. The CDR3, as DNA: TGCGCCAGCAGCTTGGGATGGGGGCAAGAGACCCAGTACTTC. Translating gives CASSLGWGQETQYF.

This clonotype was recorded at least ten times. The chain couples TRBV6-2 or TRBV6-3 to TRBJ2-1; no firm D call. Deletions cut 5 bases from V and 3 bases from J, with 17 bases between. CDR1 and CDR2 (germline): MNHEY, SVGEGT. This CDR3 contains 16 residues. The CDR3 reads CASSTTQWGGYNEQFF. The CDR3 DNA reads as TGTGCCAGCAGTACTACACAGTGGGGTGGCTACAATGAGCAGTTCTTC.

V gene TRBV27 combines with J gene TRBJ2-5, with D uncertain. V lost 4 bases and J lost 4, with 19 bases in between. CDR1 is MNHEY and CDR2 is SMNVEV in the germline V gene (reference sequence). This CDR3 has 16 residues. CDR3 protein: CASSSSRATWGETQYF. The CDR3 DNA reads TGTGCCAGCAGTTCGTCCCGGGCCACCTGGGGAGAGACCCAGTACTTC.

The V and J genes are TRBV6-5 and TRBJ2-7; no clear D gene. The length of the CDR3 is 12 residues. Germline-derived CDR1 and CDR2 are MNHEY and SVGAGI. With 4 bases removed from V and 3 bases from J, the gap between germline ends came to 7 bases. The DNA for the CDR3 is TGTGCCAGCAGTTCCCTAAACTACGAGCAGTACTTC. It is translated as CASSSLNYEQYF.

This clonotype was recorded only once. DNA for the CDR3: TGTGCCAGCAATCGGGGGTTAGATGAAAAACTGTTTTTT. Translating gives CASNRGLDEKLFF. J is TRBJ1-4 and V is TRBV2, with D possibly being TRBD1 (5 bases). Germline assignment: CDR1 SNHLY and CDR2 FYNNEI. The CDR3 is 13 amino acids. Trimming left V 7 bases short and J 6 bases short, with 12 bases between.

This clonotype was picked up a small number of times. This chain connects TRBV5-1 to TRBJ2-1, with TRBD1 matching 9 bases. This CDR3 has 15 residues. Germline V lookup: CDR1 SGHRS, CDR2 YFSETQ. V shed 2 bases and J 5 bases; nucleotides not matched to a gene: 5. The CDR3 DNA is TGCGCCAGCAGCTTCGGGGACAGGGAACACAATGAGCAGTTCTTC. It encodes CASSFGDREHNEQFF.

This clonotype was seen ten or more times. The V call is TRBV5-1, the J call TRBJ2-3, with TRBD1 matching 9 bases. This CDR3 is built from 15 residues. CDR1 is SGHRS and CDR2 is YFSETQ in the germline V gene. Trimming took 4 bases from V and 2 from J; bases not matched to a gene: 5. In nucleotides, the CDR3 is TGCGCCAGCAGCCCAGACAGGGGGGACACAGATACGCAGTATTTT. It translates to CASSPDRGDTDTQYF. The full variable domain, its missing parts supplied by reference TRBV5-1 and TRBJ2-3, is KAGVTQTPRYLIKTRGQQVTLSCSPISGHRSVSWYQQTPGQGLQFLFEYFSETQRNKGNFPGRFSGRQFSNSRSEMNVSTLELGDSALYLCASSPDRGDTDTQYFGPGTRLTVL.

The CDR3 loop reads CASSGGLGYEQYF. The CDR3 bases are TGTGCCAGCAGCGGGGGGCTAGGGTACGAGCAGTACTTC. The chain couples TRBV7-9 to TRBJ2-7, with D perhaps assigned TRBD1 or TRBD2 (6 bases each). The germline V gene encodes CDR1 SEHNR and CDR2 FQNEAQ (reference sequence). The CDR3 extends over 13 amino acids. V was pared by 5 bases and J by 4 bases, with 12 bases between.

There are a few counts of this clonotype. The chain is built from TRBV10-3 and TRBJ1-5, with TRBD1 identical over 10 bases. Germline trimming cut 0 bases from V and 6 bases from J; bases unmatched to any gene: 5. CDR1 is ENHRY, CDR2 SYGVKD, per germline. CDR3 length: 16 amino acids. The CDR3 loop is CAISESRTGGGQPQHF. CDR3 nucleotides: TGTGCCATCAGTGAGTCCCGGACAGGGGGGGGTCAGCCCCAGCATTTT.

In its sample, this clonotype was seen once. This rearrangement joins TRBV3-1 to TRBJ2-6; D gene ambiguous. V was shortened by 0 bases and J by 4 bases, with 7 bases between the two germline ends. Germline CDR1 reads LGHDT; CDR2 reads YNNKEL (reference sequence). The CDR3 contains 15 residues. CDR3 nucleotides: TGTGCCAGCAGCCAAGATCCGGCCGGGGCCAACGTCCTGACTTTC. This translates into CASSQDPAGANVLTF. Variable domain in full (rest from reference TRBV3-1 and TRBJ2-6): DTAVSQTPKYLVTQMGNDKSIKCEQNLGHDTMYWYKQDSKKFLKIMFSYNNKELIINETVPNRFSPKSPDKAHLNLHINSLELGDSAVYFCASSQDPAGANVLTFGAGSRLTVL.

Only a few counts were recorded for this clonotype. This chain connects TRBV7-2 to TRBJ2-3, with 9 bases aligning to TRBD2. V shed 3 bases and J 3 bases; nucleotides not matched to a gene: 4. CDR3 size: 15 residues. Germline values: CDR1 SGHTA, CDR2 FQGNSA. CDR3 protein: CASSFSGSGTDTQYF. The CDR3 nucleotides are TGTGCCAGCAGCTTTAGCGGGAGTGGTACAGATACGCAGTATTTT. Using reference TRBV7-2 and TRBJ2-3 for the parts outside the CDR3, the full variable domain is GAGVSQSPSNKVTEKGKDVELRCDPISGHTALYWYRQSLGQGLEFLIYFQGNSAPDKSGLPSDRFSAERTGGSVSTLTIQRTQQEDSAVYLCASSFSGSGTDTQYFGPGTRLTVL.

The chain recombines TRBV6-1 with TRBJ1-6; 8 nucleotides line up with TRBD1. The V gene's germline CDR1 is MNHNS and CDR2 SASEGT. V lost 7 bases to trimming and J lost 4 bases; unmatched junction nucleotides: 9. CDR3 length: 16 residues. CDR3: CASKGRGHGYNSPLHF. The CDR3 DNA sequence: TGTGCCAGCAAGGGCAGGGGGCACGGTTATAATTCACCCCTCCACTTT.